The following is a T cell receptor (beta chain) sequence with its context. The target antigen is unknown. Treatment described: around 19 received Ad26.COV2.S at low or high dose, single or two shots; 5 received placebo; per-sample allocation not given. Specimens were obtained on day 63 following the first vaccine or placebo injection. Produced via immunoSEQ multiplex PCR; TCRdb's table is partial and in-frame only. The sample holds some 290,000 clones, around 84% seen once. This sample is part of a study of Ad26.COV2.S vaccination and SARS-CoV-2 variants. Overall study context: Ad26.COV2.S arm of COV1001 included the donor. By the intramuscular route, Ad26.COV2.S was given once, or twice 56 days apart. General study points: The TCR breadth and depth analyses may have understated or missed part of the total T cell responses.

The V and J ends lost 4 bases and 3 bases, in that order; junction bases with no gene match: 5. The CDR3 runs to 14 residues. Looked up from germline, CDR1 is SGHRS and CDR2 is YFSETQ. Sequencing was performed on peripheral blood, taken in a trial of Ad26.COV2.S vaccine versus placebo. This chain connects TRBV5-1 to TRBJ2-3, with 7 bases identical to TRBD1. This clonotype was sampled from a person aged 18-65 years who received the Ad26.COV2.S COVID-19 vaccine or a placebo. CDR3 amino acids: CASSPGGWTDTQYF. Written as DNA, the CDR3 is TGCGCCAGCAGCCCAGGGGGTTGGACAGATACGCAGTATTTT.